This paragraph reports one TCR beta chain. Its antigen remains unknown. These data are taken from a study of shared clonotypes between healthy human individuals. Points from the study as a whole: The sharing of 4.5% to 6.5% of naive CD4 clonotypes was seen across a handful of donors. Relative to memory subsets, naive subsets generally showed larger estimated richness. Generation probabilities were higher for clonotypes shared across all four sorted-subset donors than for unshared ones.

Here immunoSEQ multiplex PCR was the method, and the copy in TCRdb shows in-frame clones only, minus some. The table shows some 1.5 million clones, with around 97% occurring only once. CDR3 size: 13 residues. Trimming took off 1 base at V and 7 bases at J, with 10 bases between the two ends. Germline CDR1 and CDR2: SEHNR and FQNEAQ (reference sequence). The TCR originated in a man aged 25-45 years in good health. This sequence joins TRBV7-9 and TRBJ1-2; D perhaps matches TRBD1 (5 bases). The sample taken for sequencing was naive CD4+ T cells sorted from blood. As to subset: CD45RA+ positively selected. The CDR3 sequence: CASSLDGASGYTF. The CDR3 DNA reads TGTGCCAGCAGCTTAGATGGGGCGTCTGGCTACACCTTC.